These 21 T cell receptor beta chains were sequenced from one sample in a study of T-cell reconstitution after alpha-beta-depleted transplantation in children. For TCRbeta, the library was prepared with unique molecular identifiers. TCRdb fed the PCR reads into MiXCR, producing one record per CDR3 protein. The repertoire has about 340,000 distinct CDR3 sequences, roughly 15% of them found once; the top ten carry around 43%. Sequenced here: PBMCs, mostly from graft donor cells, sampled 360 days after TCRalphabeta/CD19-depleted stem cell transplant. The receptors derive from a male patient under 10 years old who had a stem cell transplant for acute lymphoblastic leukemia, so the T cells may come from the graft donor.

This clonotype was observed many times. The genes are TRBV10-3 and TRBJ2-2; D call uncertain. In germline, CDR1 is ENHRY, CDR2 SYGVKD. The CDR3 spans 17 residues. Trimming took off 4 bases at V and 0 bases at J, with 15 bases between the two ends. The CDR3 here is CAISAPGDGPNTGELFF. CDR3 DNA: TGTGCCATCAGTGCCCCCGGAGACGGACCGAACACCGGGGAGCTGTTTTTT.

This clonotype turned up a few times. The chain joins TRBV30 to TRBJ2-7; 9 nucleotides match TRBD2. The CDR3 is 14 residues long. The germline V gene has CDR1 GTSNPN and CDR2 SVGIG (reference sequence). V was pared by 0 bases and J by 6 bases, with 6 bases of the junction left unmatched. The CDR3 DNA follows: TGTGCCTGGAGTGTATCAGGCGGGAGGGTCGAGCAGTACTTC. Protein: CAWSVSGGRVEQYF.

The chain combines TRBV4-1 with TRBJ2-7; a weak D match, TRBD2 (5 bases). V lost 4 bases to trimming and J lost 3 bases, with 16 bases between them. This CDR3 is built from 15 residues. Germline CDR1 and CDR2: MGHRA and YSYEKL. Here the CDR3 reads CASSPTGYPDYEQYF. The CDR3, as DNA: TGCGCCAGCAGCCCCACGGGGTATCCCGACTACGAGCAGTACTTC.

The sample holds many counts of this clonotype. The chain links TRBV27 to TRBJ2-7; D perhaps matches TRBD2 (6 bases). This CDR3 has 14 amino acids. V was pared by 5 bases and J by 2 bases, with 13 bases between. Germline CDR1 reads MNHEY; CDR2 reads SMNVEV (reference sequence). This chain's CDR3 is CASSLAGNPYEQYF. The CDR3 nucleotides read TGTGCCAGCAGTCTCGCGGGGAATCCCTACGAGCAGTACTTC.

This chain uses TRBV20-1 with TRBJ2-2; perhaps TRBD1 as D (6 bases). The V and J ends lost 5 bases and 0 bases respectively, with 13 bases between them. This CDR3 is built from 15 residues. From germline, CDR1 is DFQATT and CDR2 SNEGSKA (reference sequence). The CDR3: CSAPEGGTNTGELFF. The CDR3 bases are TGCAGTGCTCCTGAAGGGGGTACGAACACCGGGGAGCTGTTTTTT.

At least ten counts were recorded for this clonotype. This chain connects TRBV20-1 to TRBJ2-3; 8 bases fit TRBD2. J gave up 10 bases and V 6 bases, and 15 bases lay outside the gene matches. Germline loops: CDR1 DFQATT, CDR2 SNEGSKA (reference sequence). The CDR3 is 14 residues long. The CDR3 reads CSAYPGLEPRAQYF. For the CDR3, the DNA is TGCAGTGCGTATCCGGGACTAGAACCTAGGGCGCAGTATTTT.

J is TRBJ2-3 and V is TRBV20-1; TRBD2 is a possible D gene (7 bases). V was clipped by 1 base and J by 2 bases, with 16 bases between them. The germline CDR1 and CDR2 sequences are DFQATT and SNEGSKA (reference sequence). The CDR3 is 16 residues long. CDR3 residues: CSARGPRGAYTDTQYF. As DNA, the CDR3 is TGCAGTGCTAGAGGGCCCCGGGGGGCCTACACAGATACGCAGTATTTT.

This clonotype was seen more than once but under ten times. This sequence joins TRBV5-1 and TRBJ2-1; D not resolved. The length of the CDR3 is 16 residues. V was trimmed by 4 bases and J by 7 bases, leaving 21 bases between them. The germline V gene encodes CDR1 SGHRS and CDR2 YFSETQ. The DNA for the CDR3 is TGCGCCAGCAGCCCCGCGGACCGATCCGACCTAAATGAGCAGTTCTTC. It codes for CASSPADRSDLNEQFF.

This chain joins TRBV6-2 or TRBV6-3 and TRBJ2-1; D is undetermined. V was cut by 1 base and J by 9 bases, with 7 bases left in between. This CDR3 region has 12 residues. Per germline, CDR1 MNHEY and CDR2 SVGEGT. CDR3 bases: TGTGCCAGCAGTTACTTGTCGTTTGAGCAGTTCTTC. As protein: CASSYLSFEQFF.

The CDR3 coding sequence is TGTGCTAGTGGTTTGGTAGTTAAGGCAGGGGGCAACAATGAGCAGTTCTTC. Its translation: CASGLVVKAGGNNEQFF. The rearrangement uses TRBV12-5 and TRBJ2-1; 8 positions match TRBD1. V was pared by 0 bases and J by 5 bases, with 9 bases of the junction left unmatched. The CDR3 sequence is 17 residues long. The germline V gene encodes CDR1 LGHNT and CDR2 FRNRAP.

This clonotype was counted between two and nine times. The chain links TRBV28 to TRBJ2-7; TRBD1 matches at 10 bases. Per germline, CDR1 MDHEN and CDR2 SYDVKM. The V segment lost 4 bases and the J segment 2 bases; nucleotides outside the gene matches: 5. There are 15 residues in the CDR3. In DNA form, the CDR3 reads TGTGCCAGCAGTTCCAGACAGGGGGCAGCCTACGAGCAGTACTTC. This encodes CASSSRQGAAYEQYF.

This clonotype was recorded many times. This rearrangement joins TRBV12-3 or TRBV12-4 to TRBJ1-1; TRBD1 might be the D (6 bases). Trimming removed 3 bases from V and 11 bases from J, with 16 bases in between. The CDR3 is made up of 13 amino acids. As DNA, the CDR3 is TGTGCCAGCAGTTTTGGACAGTTCGCGGGGGCTTTCTTT. Amino acids: CASSFGQFAGAFF.

This clonotype appeared a few times. The chain employs TRBV11-2 and TRBJ2-1, with TRBD2 matching over 9 bases. This CDR3 comprises 16 residues. The V gene end was trimmed by 2 bases and the J gene end by 7 bases; junction bases not matched to a gene: 9. Germline V gene sequence: CDR1 SGHAT, CDR2 FQNNGV. CDR3 in DNA: TGTGCCAGCAGCTTATCAGCTAGCGGGGTTACAAATGAGCAGTTCTTC. Amino acid sequence: CASSLSASGVTNEQFF.

The rearrangement uses TRBV10-3 and TRBJ2-5; D is ambiguous. In germline, CDR1 is ENHRY, CDR2 SYGVKD. The CDR3 is made up of 13 amino acids. Trimming removed 8 bases at V and 3 bases at J, with 13 bases between. The CDR3 spells CAIGSGREETQYF. DNA of the CDR3: TGTGCCATCGGTTCGGGCCGTGAAGAGACCCAGTACTTC.

CDR3: CASSVGEHNSPLHF. DNA of the CDR3: TGTGCCAGCAGCGTCGGAGAACATAATTCACCCCTCCACTTT. This chain uses TRBV9 with TRBJ1-6; D not certain. The CDR3 has 14 amino acids. CDR1 SGDLS and CDR2 YYNGEE come from the germline V gene. V was pared by 2 bases and J by 5 bases, with 8 bases between.

The CDR3 DNA is TGTGCCAGCAGTCCTTGGTGGGACTCCTACGAGCAGTACTTC. Translating gives CASSPWWDSYEQYF. This chain uses TRBV6-1 with TRBJ2-7; D not resolved. V gave up 5 bases and J gave up 0 bases, with 11 bases separating them. Per the germline V gene, CDR1 is MNHNS and CDR2 is SASEGT. There are 14 residues in the CDR3.

The gene calls are TRBV27 and TRBJ1-1; 7 nucleotides agree with TRBD1. CDR3 length equals 16 residues. CDR1 and CDR2 from the germline V gene are MNHEY and SMNVEV (reference sequence). The V gene end was trimmed by 0 bases and the J gene end by 0 bases; junction bases not matched to a gene: 4. The CDR3 spells CASSLSGTVMNTEAFF. For the CDR3, the DNA is TGTGCCAGCAGTTTATCAGGGACAGTCATGAACACTGAAGCTTTCTTT.

The rearrangement joins TRBV4-3 to TRBJ2-7; 11 bases agree with TRBD2. This CDR3 comprises 15 residues. The germline V gene encodes CDR1 LGHNA and CDR2 YSLEER. With 4 bases clipped from V and 4 bases from J, the junction kept 6 bases outside the gene matches. The CDR3 region is CASSPTLAGGYEQYF. The CDR3 nucleotides read TGCGCCAGCAGCCCTACTCTAGCGGGAGGATACGAGCAGTACTTC.

This clonotype appeared many times. The chain carries TRBV15 and TRBJ1-1, with D unresolved. Per germline, CDR1 LNHNV and CDR2 YYDKDF (reference sequence). The CDR3 runs to 15 residues. The germline V and J ends were trimmed by 0 bases and 0 bases, with 8 bases remaining between them. CDR3 nucleotide sequence: TGTGCCACCAGCAGAGATCTGTCCCTGAACACTGAAGCTTTCTTT. Translating it yields CATSRDLSLNTEAFF.

This clonotype has at least ten counts. The genes are TRBV6-5 and TRBJ1-1, with D hard to call. Trimming took 0 bases from V and 5 from J, leaving 13 bases between them. The CDR3 runs to 15 residues. Germline CDR1 reads MNHEY; CDR2 reads SVGAGI. CDR3 amino acids: CASSYSEGWATEAFF. CDR3 nucleotides: TGTGCCAGCAGTTACTCGGAGGGATGGGCTACTGAAGCTTTCTTT.

About this clonotype: The junction shows a germline mismatch at one end, possibly a read error. V is TRBV7-2 and J is TRBJ2-1; D tentatively fits TRBD1 or TRBD2 (5 bases each). The germline CDR1 and CDR2 sequences are SGHTA and FQGNSA. The CDR3 covers 15 residues. The CDR3 coding sequence is TGTGCCAGCAGCGCATCCGGGACGAGAGACAATGAGCTGTTCTTC. This gives the protein CASSASGTRDNELFF.